The table lists the clone carrying this T cell receptor beta chain with many counts. Its antigen is not known. The record originates from a study of response to subunit inactivated influenza vaccine. General study findings and limits: Each seasonal flu vaccination may recruit only limited new T cells, authors suggested.

CDR3 length equals 14 residues. The V and J ends lost 0 bases and 1 base respectively, with 8 bases between them. CDR1 and CDR2 (germline): SGHRS, YFSETQ. Each CDR3 protein is one row after TCRdb ran MiXCR on the RT-PCR reads. The sample lists 550,000 to 600,000 distinct CDR3 sequences; 12% were seen once. The source of this sequence is a man in his forties or fifties who received an inactivated influenza vaccine. The sequenced sample was PBMCs from blood, obtained on the day of vaccination. J is TRBJ2-7 and V is TRBV5-1; D ambiguous. The DNA for the CDR3 is TGCGCCAGCAGCTTGGGGACGGCGTCCTACGAGCAGTACTTC. It specifies CASSLGTASYEQYF. The variable domain in full, with the rest retrieved from reference TRBV5-1 and TRBJ2-7, is KAGVTQTPRYLIKTRGQQVTLSCSPISGHRSVSWYQQTPGQGLQFLFEYFSETQRNKGNFPGRFSGRQFSNSRSEMNVSTLELGDSALYLCASSLGTASYEQYFGPGTRLTVT.